The 3 T cell receptor beta chains presented below share a single source sample, sequenced in a study of beta chain features in type 1 diabetes. The study's findings and limits: Patients with Type 1 diabetes showed moderately but significantly shorter TCRB CDR3s in all four CD4+ subsets.

Reverse transcription of all isolated RNA meant that expressed TCRB transcripts were sequenced. Here immunoSEQ multiplex PCR was the method, and the copy in TCRdb shows in-frame clones only, minus some. The sample has about 370,000 clones; around 9.6% are singletons. Their recognized antigens are unknown. Material: central memory CD4+ T cells from blood. These receptors all come from a man between 25 and 39 years old with type 1 diabetes.

The table lists this clone with a few counts. The chain's CDR3 is CASSSGTSKSYEQYF. CDR3 nucleotide sequence: TGTGCCAGCAGCTCAGGGACTAGCAAGTCCTACGAGCAGTACTTC. V gene TRBV7-6 combines with J gene TRBJ2-7, with 9 bases that match TRBD2. The CDR3 has 15 amino acids. Germline CDR1 is SGHVS and CDR2 is FNYEAQ. V was clipped by 4 bases and J by 1 base; unmatched bases: 5.

The chain couples TRBV5-4 to TRBJ2-2, with 11 nucleotides matching TRBD2. CDR3 length equals 17 residues. V shed 4 bases, J shed 3 bases, and the junction held 8 bases outside the gene matches. Germline lookup yields CDR1 SGHNT and CDR2 YYREEE (reference sequence). The DNA of the CDR3 is TGTGCCAGCAGCCGACCTAGCGGGAGGATTGACACCGGGGAGCTGTTTTTT. The encoded protein is CASSRPSGRIDTGELFF.

This clone was seen repeatedly, ten times or more. This chain links TRBV19 with TRBJ1-1; TRBD1 matches 7 bases. Germline CDR1 is LNHDA and CDR2 is SQIVND (reference sequence). Unmatched junction bases numbered 5, after V lost 6 bases and J lost 1 base. The CDR3 extends over 14 amino acids. The CDR3 protein is CASRQGMENTEAFF. For the CDR3, the DNA is TGTGCCAGTAGACAGGGGATGGAGAACACTGAAGCTTTCTTT.